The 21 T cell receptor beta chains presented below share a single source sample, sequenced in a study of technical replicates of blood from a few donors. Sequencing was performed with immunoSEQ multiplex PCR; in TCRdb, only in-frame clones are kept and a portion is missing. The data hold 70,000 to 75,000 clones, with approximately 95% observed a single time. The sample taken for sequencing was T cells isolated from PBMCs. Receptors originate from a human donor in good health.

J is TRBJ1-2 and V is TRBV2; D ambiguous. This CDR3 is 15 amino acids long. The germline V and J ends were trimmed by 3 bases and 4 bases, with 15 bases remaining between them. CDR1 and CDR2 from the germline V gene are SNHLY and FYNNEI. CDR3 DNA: TGTGCCAGCAGTGATCCCGAACACGATTTCTATGGCTACACCTTC. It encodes CASSDPEHDFYGYTF.

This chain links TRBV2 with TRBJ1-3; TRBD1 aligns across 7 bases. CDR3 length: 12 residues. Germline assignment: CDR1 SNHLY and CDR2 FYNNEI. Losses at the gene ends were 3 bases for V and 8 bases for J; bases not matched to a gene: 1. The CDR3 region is CASSDQGDTIYF. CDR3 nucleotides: TGTGCCAGCAGTGACCAGGGGGACACCATATATTTT.

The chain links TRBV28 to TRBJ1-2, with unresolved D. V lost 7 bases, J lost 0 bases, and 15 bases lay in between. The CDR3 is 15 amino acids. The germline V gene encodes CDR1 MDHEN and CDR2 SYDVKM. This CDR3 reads CASNVRTASNYGYTF. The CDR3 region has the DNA TGTGCCAGCAACGTCCGTACAGCCTCTAACTATGGCTACACCTTC.

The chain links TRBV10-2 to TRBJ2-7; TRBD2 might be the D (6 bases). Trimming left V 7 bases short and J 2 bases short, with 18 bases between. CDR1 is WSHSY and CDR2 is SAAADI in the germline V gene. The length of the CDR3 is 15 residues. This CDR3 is CASTELGGATYEQYF. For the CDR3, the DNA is TGCGCCAGCACGGAACTGGGGGGTGCAACCTACGAGCAGTACTTC.

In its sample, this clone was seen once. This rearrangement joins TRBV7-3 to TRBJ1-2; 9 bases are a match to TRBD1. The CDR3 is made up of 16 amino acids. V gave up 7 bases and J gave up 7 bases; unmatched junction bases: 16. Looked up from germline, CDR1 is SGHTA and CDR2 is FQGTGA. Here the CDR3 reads CASNPGQGPLHPGYTF. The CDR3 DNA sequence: TGTGCCAGCAACCCGGGACAGGGTCCTCTACATCCTGGCTACACCTTC. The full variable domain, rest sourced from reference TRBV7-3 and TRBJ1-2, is GAGVSQTPSNKVTEKGKYVELRCDPISGHTALYWYRQSLGQGPEFLIYFQGTGAADDSGLPNDRFFAVRPEGSVSTLKIQRTERGDSAVYLCASNPGQGPLHPGYTFGSGTRLTVV.

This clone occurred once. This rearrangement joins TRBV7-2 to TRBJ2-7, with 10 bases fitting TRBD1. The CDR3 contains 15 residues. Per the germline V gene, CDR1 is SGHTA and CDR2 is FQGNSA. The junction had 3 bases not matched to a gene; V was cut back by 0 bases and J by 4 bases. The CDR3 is CASSLAPGQGYEQYF. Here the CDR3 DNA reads TGTGCCAGCAGCTTAGCCCCGGGACAGGGGTACGAGCAGTACTTC.

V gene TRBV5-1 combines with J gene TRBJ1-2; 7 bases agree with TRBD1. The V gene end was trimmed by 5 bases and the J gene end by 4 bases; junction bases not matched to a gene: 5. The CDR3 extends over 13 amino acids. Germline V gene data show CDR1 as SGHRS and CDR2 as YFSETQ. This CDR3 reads CASRSTGTYGYTF. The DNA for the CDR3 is TGCGCCAGCAGGTCGACAGGGACCTATGGCTACACCTTC.

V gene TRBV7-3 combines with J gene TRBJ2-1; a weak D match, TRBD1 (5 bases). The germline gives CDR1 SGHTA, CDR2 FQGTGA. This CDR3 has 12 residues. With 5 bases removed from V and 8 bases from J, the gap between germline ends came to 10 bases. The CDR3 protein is CASSDSRYEQFF. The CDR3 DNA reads TGTGCCAGCAGCGACAGCAGGTATGAGCAGTTCTTC.

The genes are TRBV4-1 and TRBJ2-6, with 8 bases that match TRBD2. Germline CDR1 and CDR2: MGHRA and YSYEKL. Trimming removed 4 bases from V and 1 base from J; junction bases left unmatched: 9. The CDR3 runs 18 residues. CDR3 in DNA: TGCGCCAGCAGCCGTACCGGGACTAGACTGTCTGGGGCCAACGTCCTGACTTTC. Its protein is CASSRTGTRLSGANVLTF.

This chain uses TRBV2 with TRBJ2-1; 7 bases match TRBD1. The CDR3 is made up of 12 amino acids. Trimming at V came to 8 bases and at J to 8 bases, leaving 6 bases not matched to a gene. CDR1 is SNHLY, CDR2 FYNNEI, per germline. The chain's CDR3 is CASFDRVDEQFF. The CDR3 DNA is TGTGCCAGCTTCGACAGGGTCGATGAGCAGTTCTTC.

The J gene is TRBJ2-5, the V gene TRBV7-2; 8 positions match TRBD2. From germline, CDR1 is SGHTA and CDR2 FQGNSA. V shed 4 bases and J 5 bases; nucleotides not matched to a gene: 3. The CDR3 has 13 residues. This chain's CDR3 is CASSSRGGETQYF. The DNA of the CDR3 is TGTGCCAGCAGCTCCCGCGGGGGGGAGACCCAGTACTTC.

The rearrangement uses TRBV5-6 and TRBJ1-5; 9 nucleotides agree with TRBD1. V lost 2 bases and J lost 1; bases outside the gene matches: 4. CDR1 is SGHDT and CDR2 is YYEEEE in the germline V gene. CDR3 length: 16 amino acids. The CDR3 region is CASSFTGTGSNQPQHF. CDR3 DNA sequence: TGTGCCAGCAGCTTCACCGGGACAGGGAGCAATCAGCCCCAGCATTTT.

The CDR3 sequence is CATSRRQGGGNQPQHF. CDR3 bases: TGTGCCACCAGCAGGAGACAGGGCGGAGGCAATCAGCCCCAGCATTTT. V is TRBV15 and J is TRBJ1-5, with 7 bases matching TRBD1. V was clipped by 3 bases and J by 2 bases; unmatched bases: 7. Germline V gene sequence: CDR1 LNHNV, CDR2 YYDKDF (reference sequence). CDR3 size: 16 residues.

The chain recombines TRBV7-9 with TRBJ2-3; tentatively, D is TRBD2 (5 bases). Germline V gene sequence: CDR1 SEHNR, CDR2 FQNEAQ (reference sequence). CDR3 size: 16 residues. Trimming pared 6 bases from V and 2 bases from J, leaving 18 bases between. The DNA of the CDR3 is TGTGCCAGCAGGGGGAGCGGAAACTCCTTCACAGATACGCAGTATTTT. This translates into CASRGSGNSFTDTQYF.

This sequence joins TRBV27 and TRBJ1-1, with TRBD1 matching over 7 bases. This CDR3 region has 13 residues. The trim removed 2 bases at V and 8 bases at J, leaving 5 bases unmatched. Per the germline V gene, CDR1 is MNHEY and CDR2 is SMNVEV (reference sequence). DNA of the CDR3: TGTGCCAGCAGTTTAGTCCCAGGGGGGGAAGCTTTCTTT. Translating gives CASSLVPGGEAFF.

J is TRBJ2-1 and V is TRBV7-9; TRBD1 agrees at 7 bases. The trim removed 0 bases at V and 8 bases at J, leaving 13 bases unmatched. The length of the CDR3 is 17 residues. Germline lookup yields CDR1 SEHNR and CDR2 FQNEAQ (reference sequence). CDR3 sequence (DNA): TGTGCCAGCAGCTTAGCGGCGGCCAGGGGGTTTTGGGATGAGCAGTTCTTC. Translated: CASSLAAARGFWDEQFF.

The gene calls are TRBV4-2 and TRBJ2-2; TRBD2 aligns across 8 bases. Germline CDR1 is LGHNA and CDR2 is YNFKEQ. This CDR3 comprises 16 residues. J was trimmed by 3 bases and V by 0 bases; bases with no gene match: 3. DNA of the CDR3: TGTGCCAGCAGCCAAGAAGCGGGAGACGACACCGGGGAGCTGTTTTTT. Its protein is CASSQEAGDDTGELFF.

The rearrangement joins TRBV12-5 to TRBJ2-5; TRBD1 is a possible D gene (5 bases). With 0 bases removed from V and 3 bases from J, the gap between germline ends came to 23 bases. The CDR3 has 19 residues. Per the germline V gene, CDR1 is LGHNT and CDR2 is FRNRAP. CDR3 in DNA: TGTGCTAGTGGTTTGGTACTCTTCGGCCAGGGTCGGTCAAAAGAGACCCAGTACTTC. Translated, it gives CASGLVLFGQGRSKETQYF.

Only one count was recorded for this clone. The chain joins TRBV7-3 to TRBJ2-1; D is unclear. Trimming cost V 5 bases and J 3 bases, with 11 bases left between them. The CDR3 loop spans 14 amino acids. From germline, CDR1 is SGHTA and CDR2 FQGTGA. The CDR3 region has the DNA TGTGCCAGCAGCCTCGGGTCTCACTACAATGAGCAGTTCTTC. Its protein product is CASSLGSHYNEQFF.

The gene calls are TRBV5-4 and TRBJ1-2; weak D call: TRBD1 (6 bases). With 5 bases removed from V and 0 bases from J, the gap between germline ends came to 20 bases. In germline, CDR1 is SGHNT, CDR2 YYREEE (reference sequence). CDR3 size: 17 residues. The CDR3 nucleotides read TGTGCCAGCAGGCCCGGGACAAGGAATGCAGCTAACTATGGCTACACCTTC. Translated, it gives CASRPGTRNAANYGYTF.

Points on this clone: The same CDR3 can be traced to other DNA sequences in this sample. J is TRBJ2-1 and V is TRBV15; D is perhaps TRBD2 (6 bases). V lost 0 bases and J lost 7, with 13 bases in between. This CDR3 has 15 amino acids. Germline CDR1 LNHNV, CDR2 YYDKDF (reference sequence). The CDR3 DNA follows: TGTGCCACCAGCAGAGAAAGGGGAGGAACGAATGAGCAGTTCTTC. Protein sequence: CATSRERGGTNEQFF.